This T cell receptor (beta chain) emerged from a study of T and B cells in COVID-19 patients. TRB rearrangements were amplified by multiplex PCR with BIOMED2 TRB-A/B primers. TCRdb itself ran the multiplex PCR reads through MiXCR, one entry per CDR3 protein. Here the sample spans roughly 8,100 distinct CDR3 sequences, approximately 30% being singletons. TRB was amplified from about 260-540 ng of blood genomic DNA. The CDR3 spans 16 residues. V lost 0 bases and J lost 7, with 13 bases in between. Germline V lookup: CDR1 KGHSH, CDR2 LQKENI. This receptor was obtained from a human donor with active COVID-19. Sequenced input: blood. The V gene is TRBV18, the J gene TRBJ1-6; D might be TRBD1 (6 bases). CDR3 coding DNA: TGTGCCAGCTCACCACCGGGTGGGGGCAGCAATTCACCCCTCCACTTT. Its protein is CASSPPGGGSNSPLHF.